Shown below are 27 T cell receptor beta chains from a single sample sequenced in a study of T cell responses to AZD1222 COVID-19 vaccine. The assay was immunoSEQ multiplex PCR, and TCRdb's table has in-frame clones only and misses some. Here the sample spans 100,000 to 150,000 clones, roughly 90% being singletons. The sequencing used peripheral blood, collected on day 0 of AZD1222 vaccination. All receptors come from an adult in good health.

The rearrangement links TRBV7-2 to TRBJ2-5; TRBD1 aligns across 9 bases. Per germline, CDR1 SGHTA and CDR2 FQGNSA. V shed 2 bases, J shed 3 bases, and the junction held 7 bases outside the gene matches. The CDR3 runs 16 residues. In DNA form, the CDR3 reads TGTGCCAGCAGCTTACCTTGGGACAGGGTAGAAGAGACCCAGTACTTC. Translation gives CASSLPWDRVEETQYF. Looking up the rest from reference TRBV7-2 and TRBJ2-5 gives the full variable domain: GAGVSQSPSNKVTEKGKDVELRCDPISGHTALYWYRQSLGQGLEFLIYFQGNSAPDKSGLPSDRFSAERTGGSVSTLTIQRTQQEDSAVYLCASSLPWDRVEETQYFGPGTRLLVL.

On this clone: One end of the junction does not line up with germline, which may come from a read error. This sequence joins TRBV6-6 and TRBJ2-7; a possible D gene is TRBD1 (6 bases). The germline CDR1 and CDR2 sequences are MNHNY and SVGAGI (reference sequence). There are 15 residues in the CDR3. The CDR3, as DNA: TGTGCCAGCAGTTACACAGGGAAAGGCTCCGACGAGCAGTACTTC. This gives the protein CASSYTGKGSDEQYF.

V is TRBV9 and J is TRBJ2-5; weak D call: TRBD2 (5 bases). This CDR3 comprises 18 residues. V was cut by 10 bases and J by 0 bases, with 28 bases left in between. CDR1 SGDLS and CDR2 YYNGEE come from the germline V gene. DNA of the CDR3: TGTGCCGCACGGGGTCAGGATTACCAGAGTGAATACCAAGAGACCCAGTACTTC. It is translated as CAARGQDYQSEYQETQYF.

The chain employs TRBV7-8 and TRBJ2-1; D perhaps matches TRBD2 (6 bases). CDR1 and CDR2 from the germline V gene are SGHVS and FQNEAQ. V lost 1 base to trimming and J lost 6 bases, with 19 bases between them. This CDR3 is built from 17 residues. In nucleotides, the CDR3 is TGTGCCAGCAGCTTAGTACGGGAGCCCGGTGTGGGCAATGAGCAGTTCTTC. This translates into CASSLVREPGVGNEQFF.

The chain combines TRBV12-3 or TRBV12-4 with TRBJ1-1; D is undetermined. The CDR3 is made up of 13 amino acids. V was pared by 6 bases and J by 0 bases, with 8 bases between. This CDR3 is CASRSNMNTEAFF. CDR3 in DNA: TGTGCCAGCAGATCGAACATGAACACTGAAGCTTTCTTT.

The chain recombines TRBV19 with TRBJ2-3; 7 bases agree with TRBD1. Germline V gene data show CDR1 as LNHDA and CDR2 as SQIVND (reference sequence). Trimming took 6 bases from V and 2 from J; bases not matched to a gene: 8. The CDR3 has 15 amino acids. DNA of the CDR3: TGTGCCAGTAGCCCAGGGACAGACATCACAGATACGCAGTATTTT. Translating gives CASSPGTDITDTQYF. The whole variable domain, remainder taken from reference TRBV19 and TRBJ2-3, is DGGITQSPKYLFRKEGQNVTLSCEQNLNHDAMYWYRQDPGQGLRLIYYSQIVNDFQKGDIAEGYSVSREKKESFPLTVTSAQKNPTAFYLCASSPGTDITDTQYFGPGTRLTVL.

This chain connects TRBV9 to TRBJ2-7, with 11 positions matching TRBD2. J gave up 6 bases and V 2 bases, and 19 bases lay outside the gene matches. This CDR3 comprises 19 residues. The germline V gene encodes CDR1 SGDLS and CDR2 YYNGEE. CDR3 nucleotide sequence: TGTGCCAGCAGCGTCCACCCTATTAATGTAGCGGGGGGGGTCGGCGAGCAGTACTTC. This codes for CASSVHPINVAGGVGEQYF.

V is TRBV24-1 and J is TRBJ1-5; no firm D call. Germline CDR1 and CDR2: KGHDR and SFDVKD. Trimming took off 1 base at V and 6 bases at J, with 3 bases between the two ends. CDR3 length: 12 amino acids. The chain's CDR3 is CATSDFGQPQHF. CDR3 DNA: TGTGCCACCAGTGATTTTGGTCAGCCCCAGCATTTT.

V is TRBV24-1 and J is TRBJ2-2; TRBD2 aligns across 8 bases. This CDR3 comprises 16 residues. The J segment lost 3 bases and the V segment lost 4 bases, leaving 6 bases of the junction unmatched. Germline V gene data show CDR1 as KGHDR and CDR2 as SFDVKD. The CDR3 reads CATSDPGLGYTGELFF. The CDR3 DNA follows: TGTGCCACCAGTGACCCGGGACTAGGATACACCGGGGAGCTGTTTTTT.

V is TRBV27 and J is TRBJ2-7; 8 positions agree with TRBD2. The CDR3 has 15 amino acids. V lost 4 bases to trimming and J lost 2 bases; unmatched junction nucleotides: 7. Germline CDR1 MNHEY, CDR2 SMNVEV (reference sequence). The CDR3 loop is CASSWSAGGTYEQYF. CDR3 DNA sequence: TGTGCCAGCAGTTGGTCGGCGGGAGGAACCTACGAGCAGTACTTC.

Here the CDR3 reads CATSRDAGMNTEAFF. CDR3 sequence (DNA): TGTGCCACCAGCAGAGATGCAGGGATGAACACTGAAGCTTTCTTT. The chain combines TRBV15 with TRBJ1-1; maybe TRBD1 (5 bases). The length of the CDR3 is 15 residues. Trimming left V 0 bases short and J 0 bases short, with 8 bases between. Germline CDR1 and CDR2: LNHNV and YYDKDF (reference sequence).

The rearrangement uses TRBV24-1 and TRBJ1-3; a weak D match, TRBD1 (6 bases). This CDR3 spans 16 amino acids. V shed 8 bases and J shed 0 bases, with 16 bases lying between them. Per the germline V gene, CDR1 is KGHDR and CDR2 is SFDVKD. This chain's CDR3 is CATMGGGAYSGNTIYF. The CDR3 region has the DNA TGTGCCACCATGGGGGGCGGGGCCTACTCTGGAAACACCATATATTTT.

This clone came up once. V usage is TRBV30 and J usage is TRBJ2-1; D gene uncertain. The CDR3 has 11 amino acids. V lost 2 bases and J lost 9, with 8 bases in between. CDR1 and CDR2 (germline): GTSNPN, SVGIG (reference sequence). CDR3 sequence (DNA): TGTGCCTGGAGTCTCCGCACTGAGCAGTTCTTC. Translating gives CAWSLRTEQFF.

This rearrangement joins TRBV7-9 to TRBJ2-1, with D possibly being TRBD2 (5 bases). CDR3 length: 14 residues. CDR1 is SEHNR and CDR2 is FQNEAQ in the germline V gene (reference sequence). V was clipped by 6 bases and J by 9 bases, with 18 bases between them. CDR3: CASRSDGVLGEQFF. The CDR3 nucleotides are TGTGCCAGCAGATCAGACGGGGTTCTGGGTGAGCAGTTCTTC.

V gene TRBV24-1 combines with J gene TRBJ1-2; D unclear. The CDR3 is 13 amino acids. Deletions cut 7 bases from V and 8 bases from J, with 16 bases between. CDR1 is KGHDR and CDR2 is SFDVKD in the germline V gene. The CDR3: CATSRPGTGGYTF. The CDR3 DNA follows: TGTGCCACCAGCCGACCGGGAACCGGCGGCTACACCTTC.

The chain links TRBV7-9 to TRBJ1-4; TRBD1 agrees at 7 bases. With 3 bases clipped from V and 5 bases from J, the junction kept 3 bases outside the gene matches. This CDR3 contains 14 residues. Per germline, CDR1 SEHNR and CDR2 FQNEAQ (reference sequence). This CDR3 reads CASSFLTGNEKLFF. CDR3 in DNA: TGTGCCAGCAGCTTCTTGACAGGGAATGAAAAACTGTTTTTT.

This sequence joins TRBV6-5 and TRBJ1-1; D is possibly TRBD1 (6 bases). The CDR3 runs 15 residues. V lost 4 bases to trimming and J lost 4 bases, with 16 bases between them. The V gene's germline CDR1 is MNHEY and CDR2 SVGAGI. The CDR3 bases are TGTGCCAGCAGTTCCCTCGGGCCCAGGGGCACTGAAGCTTTCTTT. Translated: CASSSLGPRGTEAFF.

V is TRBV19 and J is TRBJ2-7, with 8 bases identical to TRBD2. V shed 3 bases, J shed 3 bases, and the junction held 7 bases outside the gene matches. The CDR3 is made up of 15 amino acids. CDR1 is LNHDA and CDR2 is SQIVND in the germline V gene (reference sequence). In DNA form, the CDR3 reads TGTGCCAGTAGTATCGGACTAGCTGCGGTCTACGAGCAGTACTTC. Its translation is CASSIGLAAVYEQYF. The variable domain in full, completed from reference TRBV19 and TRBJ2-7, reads DGGITQSPKYLFRKEGQNVTLSCEQNLNHDAMYWYRQDPGQGLRLIYYSQIVNDFQKGDIAEGYSVSREKKESFPLTVTSAQKNPTAFYLCASSIGLAAVYEQYFGPGTRLTVT.

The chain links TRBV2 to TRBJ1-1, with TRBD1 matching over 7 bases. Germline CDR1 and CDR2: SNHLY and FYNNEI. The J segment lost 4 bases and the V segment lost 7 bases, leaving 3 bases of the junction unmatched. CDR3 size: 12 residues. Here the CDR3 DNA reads TGTGCCAGCACCACAGGGGTCACTGAAGCTTTCTTT. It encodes CASTTGVTEAFF. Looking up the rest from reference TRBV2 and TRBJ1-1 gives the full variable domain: EPEVTQTPSHQVTQMGQEVILRCVPISNHLYFYWYRQILGQKVEFLVSFYNNEISEKSEIFDDQFSVERPDGSNFTLKIRSTKLEDSAMYFCASTTGVTEAFFGQGTRLTVV.

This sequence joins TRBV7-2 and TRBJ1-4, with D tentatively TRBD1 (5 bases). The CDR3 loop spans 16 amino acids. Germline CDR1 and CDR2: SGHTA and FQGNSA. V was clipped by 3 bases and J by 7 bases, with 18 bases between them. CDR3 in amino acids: CASSFVLAKGREKLFF. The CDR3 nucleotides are TGTGCCAGCAGCTTTGTCCTGGCGAAGGGGCGTGAAAAACTGTTTTTT. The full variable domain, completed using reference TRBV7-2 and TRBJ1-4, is GAGVSQSPSNKVTEKGKDVELRCDPISGHTALYWYRQSLGQGLEFLIYFQGNSAPDKSGLPSDRFSAERTGGSVSTLTIQRTQQEDSAVYLCASSFVLAKGREKLFFGSGTQLSVL.

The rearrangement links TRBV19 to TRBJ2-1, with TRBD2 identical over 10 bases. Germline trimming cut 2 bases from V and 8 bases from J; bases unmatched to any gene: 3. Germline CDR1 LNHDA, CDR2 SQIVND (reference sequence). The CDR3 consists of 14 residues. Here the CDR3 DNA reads TGTGCCAGTAGTATACGGACTAGCGGTCATGAGCAGTTCTTC. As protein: CASSIRTSGHEQFF.

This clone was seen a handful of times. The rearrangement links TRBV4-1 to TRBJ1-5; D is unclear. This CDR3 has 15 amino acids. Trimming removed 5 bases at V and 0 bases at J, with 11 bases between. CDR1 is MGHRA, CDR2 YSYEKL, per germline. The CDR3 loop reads CASSDQANSNQPQHF. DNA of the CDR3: TGCGCCAGCAGCGATCAGGCGAATAGCAATCAGCCCCAGCATTTT.

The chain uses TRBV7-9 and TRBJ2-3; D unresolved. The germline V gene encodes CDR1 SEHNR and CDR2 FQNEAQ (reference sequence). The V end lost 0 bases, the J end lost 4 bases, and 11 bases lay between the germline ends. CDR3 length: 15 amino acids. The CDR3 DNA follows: TGTGCCAGCAGCTTAGCGCATAGGTCAGCAGATACGCAGTATTTT. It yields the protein CASSLAHRSADTQYF.

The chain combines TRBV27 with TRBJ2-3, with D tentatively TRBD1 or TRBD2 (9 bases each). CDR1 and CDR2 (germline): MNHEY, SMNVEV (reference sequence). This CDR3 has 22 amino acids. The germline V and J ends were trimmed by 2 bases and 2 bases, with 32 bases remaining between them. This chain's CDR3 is CASSLGTGSASGTKPPTDTQYF. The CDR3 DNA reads TGTGCCAGCAGTTTAGGGACAGGGTCGGCTAGCGGGACGAAACCCCCCACAGATACGCAGTATTTT.

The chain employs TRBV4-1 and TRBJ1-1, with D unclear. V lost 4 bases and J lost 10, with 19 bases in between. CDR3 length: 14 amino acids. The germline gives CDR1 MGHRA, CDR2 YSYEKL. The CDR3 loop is CASSPPGWRSGAFF. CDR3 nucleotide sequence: TGCGCCAGCAGCCCCCCAGGATGGCGCTCCGGAGCTTTCTTT.

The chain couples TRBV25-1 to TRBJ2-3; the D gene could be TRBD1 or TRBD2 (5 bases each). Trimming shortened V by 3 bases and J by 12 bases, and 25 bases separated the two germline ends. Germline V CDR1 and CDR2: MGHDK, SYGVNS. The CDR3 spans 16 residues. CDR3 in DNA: TGTGCCAGCAGTGATTATGTGGGGAGCCTCCAACAGGAACAGTATTTT. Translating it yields CASSDYVGSLQQEQYF.

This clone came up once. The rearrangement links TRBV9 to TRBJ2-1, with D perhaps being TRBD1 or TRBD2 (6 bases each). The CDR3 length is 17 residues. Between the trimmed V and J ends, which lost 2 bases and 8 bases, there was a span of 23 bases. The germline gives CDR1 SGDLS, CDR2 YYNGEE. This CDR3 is CASSVGSSRGVGHEQFF. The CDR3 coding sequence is TGTGCCAGCAGCGTTGGGTCTTCGAGGGGGGTCGGCCATGAGCAGTTCTTC.